The entry that follows covers one T cell receptor beta chain sequence. The data belong to a study of T cells in localized non-small cell lung cancer. The CDR3 loop spans 18 amino acids. CDR1 and CDR2 (germline): SEHNR, FQNEAQ (reference sequence). The V gene lost 5 bases and the J gene lost 5 bases, with 25 bases spanning the gap. This table comes from immunoSEQ multiplex PCR, and its TCRdb copy is limited to in-frame clones, with some not included. The sample has about 9,200 clones; 89% are singletons. The sample was peripheral blood, taken before any cancer treatment. This chain links TRBV7-9 with TRBJ2-1; tentative D call: TRBD2 (6 bases). The clonotype originates from a female donor over 55 with stage II squamous cell lung carcinoma. The CDR3 loop reads CASSRGGGIPPQNNEQFF. The CDR3 bases are TGTGCCAGCAGCCGCGGTGGAGGGATCCCCCCACAGAACAATGAGCAGTTCTTC.